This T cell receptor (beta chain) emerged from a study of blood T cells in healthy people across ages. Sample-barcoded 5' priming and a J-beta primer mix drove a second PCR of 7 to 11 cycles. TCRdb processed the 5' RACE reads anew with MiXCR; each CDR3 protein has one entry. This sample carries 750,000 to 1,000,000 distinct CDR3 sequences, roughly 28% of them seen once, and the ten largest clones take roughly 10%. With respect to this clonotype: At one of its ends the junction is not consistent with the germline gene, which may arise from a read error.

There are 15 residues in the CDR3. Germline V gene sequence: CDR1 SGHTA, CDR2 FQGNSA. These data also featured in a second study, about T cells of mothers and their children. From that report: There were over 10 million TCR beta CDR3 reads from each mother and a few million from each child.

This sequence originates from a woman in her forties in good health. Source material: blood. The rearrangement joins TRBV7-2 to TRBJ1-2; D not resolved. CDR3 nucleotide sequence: TGTGTCAGCAGCCTAGACCCCTCTGCTGGCTATGGCTACACCTTC. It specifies CVSSLDPSAGYGYTF.